A single T cell receptor (beta chain) is shown here with its context. Its specificity is not known. The read is 3 residues too short to cover the CDR3 end, so that end is filled in from the germline J gene. The CDR3 length is 13 residues. Germline CDR1 reads SGHNT; CDR2 reads YYREEE (reference sequence). V lost 0 bases and J 5 bases, leaving 6 bases between the germline ends. This sample was taken from a study of T cells in women clearing cervical HPV infection. About the study: Case blood drawn at lesion detection; control blood after infection cleared.

MY09/MY11 PCR detected cervical HPV DNA; dot-blot assigned genotypes. The study, taken as a whole, reports: Cases carried less TRBV6-7 than controls: approximately 0.1% versus 0.16%.

Sequenced by immunoSEQ multiplex PCR; TCRdb stores in-frame clones only, minus some. The repertoire table contains about 30,000 clones. Source material: blood buffy coat. The chain is built from TRBV5-4 and TRBJ2-4; D not certain. This sequence originates from a woman between 18 and 75 years old with a cervical HPV16 infection that either progressed to CIN3+ or cleared (not recorded which). The sequenced part of the CDR3 DNA is TGTGCCAGCAGCTTGGATCGCGAAAACATT. Amino acid sequence: CASSLDRENI. The CDR3 as a whole reads CASSLDRENIQYF.